A single TCR beta chain is shown here with its context. This entry comes from a study of Tregs in tolerant kidney transplant recipients. Germline assignment: CDR1 SEHNR and CDR2 FQNEAQ (reference sequence). The CDR3 sequence is 16 residues long. Trimming at V came to 6 bases and at J to 2 bases, leaving 11 bases not matched to a gene. Only in-frame clones appear in the TCRdb table, and some are missing; sequencing was by immunoSEQ multiplex PCR. The repertoire includes tens of thousands of clones, over 85% of them detected once, and 0.4% to 0.55% sits in the top ten. The TCR originated in a human donor who received a combined kidney and bone marrow transplant. This material consisted of CD4+ T cells from blood, taken before the transplant. The chain joins TRBV7-9 to TRBJ2-3; 7 nucleotides align to TRBD1. The CDR3 reads CASSSIDRDLTDTQYF. The DNA of the CDR3 is TGTGCCAGCAGTTCCATTGACAGGGACCTCACAGATACGCAGTATTTT.